Listed below are T cell receptor beta chains from one sample, sequenced in a study of cytomegalovirus exposure and HLA in healthy donors. Profiling relied on immunoSEQ multiplex PCR, and the TCRdb table lists in-frame clones only, not all of them. The sample lists about 130,000 clones; 79% were seen once. Sequencing input: PBMCs. These receptor sequences come from a man aged 35 to 55 in good health and CMV-seropositive. CDR3s include the opening cysteine and the closing phenylalanine or tryptophan. The D gene is left open where the match is weak. Not every row has a clone size; where given, it reads once, few, many or a size class.

cdr3_length | j_call | clone_size | v_call | d_call | cdr3_nt | cdr3_aa
15 | TRBJ1-1 | . | TRBV5-4 | TRBD1 | TGTGCCAGCAGCCCAAAGGGGGCCCCGAACACTGAAGCTTTCTTT | CASSPKGAPNTEAFF
16 | TRBJ2-7 | . | TRBV6-5 | . | TGTGCCAGCAGTTCGCTGTCGAGTGGAGGCAGGGGCGAGCAGTACTTC | CASSSLSSGGRGEQYF
13 | TRBJ1-1 | . | TRBV5-1 | . | TGCGCCAGCAGCTCGACAGTGAACACTGAAGCTTTCTTT | CASSSTVNTEAFF
16 | TRBJ1-1 | . | TRBV6-1 | TRBD1 | TGTGCCAGCAGTGGGATGACAGGGACCATGAACACTGAAGCTTTCTTT | CASSGMTGTMNTEAFF
14 | TRBJ1-5 | . | TRBV19 | . | TGTGCCAGTAGTATCCAGGGTGGCAATCAGCCCCAGCATTTT | CASSIQGGNQPQHF
16 | TRBJ1-4 | . | TRBV5-1 | . | TGCGCCAGCACCCTAAGCGGGGCGACAGCCCTGGAAAAACTGTTTTTT | CASTLSGATALEKLFF
16 | TRBJ2-3 | . | TRBV5-1 | TRBD1 | TGCGCCAGCAGCCCCCCTACACAGGGGTTGGCAGATACGCAGTATTTT | CASSPPTQGLADTQYF
15 | TRBJ2-3 | . | TRBV6-5 | . | TGTGCCAGCAGTTTAAGCGGAGGGGACCCAGATACGCAGTATTTT | CASSLSGGDPDTQYF
15 | TRBJ2-1 | . | TRBV4-2 | . | TGTGCCAGCAGCCCCCTCCGTGGGGCTAACAATGAGCAGTTCTTC | CASSPLRGANNEQFF
15 | TRBJ2-3 | . | TRBV11-3 | TRBD2 | TGTGCCAGCAGCTTTGGACTAGCGGGGCCTGATACGCAGTATTTT | CASSFGLAGPDTQYF
15 | TRBJ2-5 | few | TRBV19 | TRBD2 | TGTGCCAGTAGTCGACTAGCACCGAGCGGGGAGACCCAGTACTTC | CASSRLAPSGETQYF
13 | TRBJ1-2 | . | TRBV19 | . | TGTGCCAGTACCAAGGACAGAAACTATGGCTACACCTTC | CASTKDRNYGYTF
14 | TRBJ1-1 | . | TRBV5-1 | . | TGCGCCAGCAGCTTGGCCGGGGAGAACACTGAAGCTTTCTTT | CASSLAGENTEAFF
18 | TRBJ1-4 | . | TRBV25-1 | . | TGTGCCAGCAGTGAGGGAGGTTGGCGATCAGGGATTGGTGAAAAACTGTTTTTT | CASSEGGWRSGIGEKLFF
16 | TRBJ2-2 | . | TRBV11-2 | TRBD2 | TGTGCCAGCAGCTTAGTCCGGACTAGCAGGACCGGGGAGCTGTTTTTT | CASSLVRTSRTGELFF
13 | TRBJ1-5 | . | TRBV7-8 | . | TGTGCCAGCAGCTTAAACTCTGGTCAGCCCCAGCATTTT | CASSLNSGQPQHF
12 | TRBJ1-5 | . | TRBV6-1 | TRBD1 | TGTGCCAGCCAACAGGGGAATCAGCCCCAGCATTTT | CASQQGNQPQHF
15 | TRBJ2-1 | . | TRBV5-1 | . | TGCGCCAGCAGCTTGAGGCAGGGGTCCGTCAATGAGCAGTTCTTC | CASSLRQGSVNEQFF
14 | TRBJ2-7 | . | TRBV2 | . | TGTGCCAGCAGGAAACAGGGAAATACCTACGAGCAGTACTTC | CASRKQGNTYEQYF
12 | TRBJ1-5 | . | TRBV29-1 | . | TGTAGCGTTGGACGGGGAGATCAGCCCCAGCATTTT | CSVGRGDQPQHF
14 | TRBJ2-7 | . | TRBV5-1 | . | TGCGCCAGCAGCGTTAAACTGGGGCCCAACGAGCAGTACTTC | CASSVKLGPNEQYF
13 | TRBJ2-1 | . | TRBV11-3 | . | TGTGCCAGCAGCCCGAACAGTGCCAATGAGCAGTTCTTC | CASSPNSANEQFF
13 | TRBJ2-1 | . | TRBV11-3 | TRBD2 | TGTGCCAGCAGCTTAGCGACTAGCGGGGCCCAGTTCTTC | CASSLATSGAQFF
15 | TRBJ2-3 | . | TRBV29-1 | . | TGTAGCGTCCCCGGTGCTAGCCAACCTACAGATACGCAGTATTTT | CSVPGASQPTDTQYF
16 | TRBJ2-7 | . | TRBV5-4 | TRBD2 | TGTGCCAGCAGCTCAGCGACTAGCGGGACTTCCTACGAGCAGTACTTC | CASSSATSGTSYEQYF
15 | TRBJ2-1 | . | TRBV5-4 | TRBD1 | TGTGCCAGCAGCTTGGAGACAGGGAATTGGAATGAGCAGTTCTTC | CASSLETGNWNEQFF
13 | TRBJ2-5 | . | TRBV10-3 | . | TGTGCCATCAGTGTCGACTCGGAAGAGACCCAGTACTTC | CAISVDSEETQYF
14 | TRBJ2-6 | . | TRBV27 | . | TGTGCCAGCAGAGCCTTCTCTGGGGCCAACGTCCTGACTTTC | CASRAFSGANVLTF
12 | TRBJ2-7 | . | TRBV2 | . | TGTGCCAGCAGTTACTCCGGGAGCGAGCAGTACTTC | CASSYSGSEQYF
14 | TRBJ2-7 | . | TRBV7-8 | TRBD1 | TGTGCCAGCGGAATGACAGGGGACGTCAACGAGCAGTACTTC | CASGMTGDVNEQYF
14 | TRBJ1-6 | . | TRBV5-1 | . | TGCGCCAGCAGCCTCACCTCCACTTACCAATCCCTCCACTTT | CASSLTSTYQSLHF
16 | TRBJ1-6 | few | TRBV19 | TRBD1 | TGTGCCAGTAGTATGTCAAGAGGGGGCCGTAATTCACCCCTCCACTTT | CASSMSRGGRNSPLHF
13 | TRBJ2-7 | few | TRBV11-2 | . | TGTGCCAGCAGCTTCTCTCCGACTTACGAGCAGTACTTC | CASSFSPTYEQYF
11 | TRBJ1-3 | . | TRBV19 | . | TGTGCCAGTAAGATGGCTGACACCATATATTTT | CASKMADTIYF
14 | TRBJ2-3 | . | TRBV28 | . | TGTGCCATCTCTGTGAGGGAGGGCACAGATACGCAGTATTTT | CAISVREGTDTQYF
14 | TRBJ1-2 | . | TRBV5-6 | TRBD1 | TGTGCCAGCAGTCGACAGGGGGCTGGAGCCGGCTACACCTTC | CASSRQGAGAGYTF
15 | TRBJ1-1 | . | TRBV5-1 | TRBD1 | TGCGCCAGCAGCTTACAGGGGCCCCTGAACACTGAAGCTTTCTTT | CASSLQGPLNTEAFF
16 | TRBJ2-7 | . | TRBV7-2 | TRBD2 | TGTGCCAGCAGCTCTAGCGGGGAGCCTTCCTCCTACGAGCAGTACTTC | CASSSSGEPSSYEQYF
16 | TRBJ2-2 | . | TRBV5-1 | TRBD2 | TGCGCCAACGGACCAGCGGGAGGGCCCGGCACCGGGGAGCTGTTTTTT | CANGPAGGPGTGELFF
17 | TRBJ2-1 | . | TRBV9 | TRBD2 | TGTGCCAGCAGCCTCGGTGGCGGGAGGGCGATATACAATGAGCAGTTCTTC | CASSLGGGRAIYNEQFF
14 | TRBJ1-5 | few | TRBV19 | TRBD1 | TGTGCCAGTAGTATAGGACAGGGAGGACAGCCCCAGCATTTT | CASSIGQGGQPQHF
15 | TRBJ2-3 | . | TRBV7-8 | TRBD2 | TGTGCCAGCGGGACTAGCGGGAGTATTACAGATACGCAGTATTTT | CASGTSGSITDTQYF
15 | TRBJ2-5 | . | TRBV14 | TRBD2 | TGTGCCAGCAGCTTTCGGACTAGCCTAGGGGAGACCCAGTACTTC | CASSFRTSLGETQYF
15 | TRBJ2-7 | . | TRBV7-8 | . | TGTGCCAGCAGCTTAGCGTGGGACACATCCTACGAGCAGTACTTC | CASSLAWDTSYEQYF
16 | TRBJ2-1 | . | TRBV11-3 | TRBD2 | TGTGCCAGCAGCTTGTCCCGGACTAGCGGGACCAATGAGCAGTTCTTC | CASSLSRTSGTNEQFF
16 | TRBJ2-1 | . | TRBV7-8 | TRBD2 | TGTGCCAGCAGCCACTCTCGGCGGGGGGACTACAATGAGCAGTTCTTC | CASSHSRRGDYNEQFF
17 | TRBJ2-3 | . | TRBV5-4 | . | TGTGCCAGCAGCTTGGAAGTTTGGGCAGGCGTGACAGATACGCAGTATTTT | CASSLEVWAGVTDTQYF
14 | TRBJ2-5 | . | TRBV27 | . | TGTGCCAGCAGTTTTACGGGGATCCAAGAGACCCAGTACTTC | CASSFTGIQETQYF
14 | TRBJ1-4 | . | TRBV27 | TRBD1 | TGTGCCAGCAGCCACAGGGGTGCTAATGAAAAACTGTTTTTT | CASSHRGANEKLFF
15 | TRBJ2-7 | . | TRBV2 | TRBD2 | TGTGCCAGCAGTGAAGGAGCGGGAGTCCCCTACGAGCAGTACTTC | CASSEGAGVPYEQYF
13 | TRBJ2-7 | . | TRBV7-6 | . | TGTGCCAGCAGCTCAGGACAGTCCTACGAGCAGTACTTC | CASSSGQSYEQYF
15 | TRBJ2-1 | . | TRBV5-1 | . | TGCGCCAGCAGCTTGGAGCAGGGGGGTCTCGATGAGCAGTTCTTC | CASSLEQGGLDEQFF
15 | TRBJ2-7 | . | TRBV6-5 | TRBD1 | TGTGCCAGCAGTTACTCGAGGGACAGGCTATACGAGCAGTACTTC | CASSYSRDRLYEQYF
16 | TRBJ1-3 | . | TRBV2 | TRBD1 | TGTGCCAGCAGTGAAGCGCTTCGGGACAGGGGGCACACCATATATTTT | CASSEALRDRGHTIYF
14 | TRBJ1-2 | . | TRBV5-1 | TRBD1 | TGCGCCAGCAGCGTTATACAGGGGGCCTATGGCTACACCTTC | CASSVIQGAYGYTF
14 | TRBJ2-1 | . | TRBV9 | TRBD2 | TGTGCCAGCAGCGTTAGCGGGGGCTACAATGAGCAGTTCTTC | CASSVSGGYNEQFF
13 | TRBJ2-7 | . | TRBV5-6 | . | TGTGCCAGCTATCAAGGAGGGTCGTACGAGCAGTACTTC | CASYQGGSYEQYF